This is a list of T cell receptor beta chains from one sample in a study of naive and memory T cell subsets. Each CDR3 protein is one row after TCRdb ran MiXCR on the 5' RACE reads. The sample carries approximately 22,000 distinct CDR3 sequences, roughly 4% recorded once. All receptors come from a male donor in good health. Both conserved end residues are part of each CDR3. Fields, in order: D gene, J gene, clone size, V gene, CDR3 DNA, CDR3 protein. A D gene is named only where the DNA matches it firmly. Each size is how often the clone was seen (once, few, many) or a class if it is expanded.

d_call: NA; j_call: TRBJ2-7; clone_size: many; v_call: TRBV29-1; cdr3_nt: TGCAGCGTTGAACAGACAGACGGCCACGAGCAGTACTTC; cdr3_aa: CSVEQTDGHEQYF
d_call: TRBD1; j_call: TRBJ2-1; clone_size: many; v_call: TRBV19; cdr3_nt: TGTGCCAGTAGTGGAGAGCCCAGGGGGATCGCCTACAATGAGCAGTTCTTC; cdr3_aa: CASSGEPRGIAYNEQFF
d_call: TRBD1; j_call: TRBJ1-5; clone_size: many; v_call: TRBV29-1; cdr3_nt: TGCAGCGTTCTGGGACAGGGGGCCGAGGACAATCAGCCCCAGCATTTT; cdr3_aa: CSVLGQGAEDNQPQHF
d_call: NA; j_call: TRBJ2-7; clone_size: many; v_call: TRBV29-1; cdr3_nt: TGCAGCGTTGAAGAACTGGGCATCCTCGGTTTC; cdr3_aa: CSVEELGILGF
d_call: TRBD1; j_call: TRBJ1-1; clone_size: many; v_call: TRBV7-2; cdr3_nt: TGTGCCAGCAGCCCAAAACAGGGGGCGTGGAATGAAGCTTTCTTT; cdr3_aa: CASSPKQGAWNEAFF
d_call: NA; j_call: TRBJ1-4; clone_size: many; v_call: TRBV7-2; cdr3_nt: TGTGCCAGCAGCCGACGACAGTTAGCAACTAATGAAAAACTGTTTTTT; cdr3_aa: CASSRRQLATNEKLFF
d_call: TRBD2; j_call: TRBJ2-3; clone_size: once; v_call: TRBV7-6; cdr3_nt: TGTGCCAGCAGCCCCCTAGCGGGGGGGCCTCGAGATACGCAGTATTTT; cdr3_aa: CASSPLAGGPRDTQYF
d_call: TRBD1; j_call: TRBJ2-1; clone_size: many; v_call: TRBV7-9; cdr3_nt: TGTGCCAGCAGCCGGACAGGGGGATTTTCGAGGTCCTACAATGAGCAGTTCTTC; cdr3_aa: CASSRTGGFSRSYNEQFF
d_call: NA; j_call: TRBJ2-7; clone_size: many; v_call: TRBV14; cdr3_nt: TGTGCCAGCAGCGGACTTAGCTCCTACGAGCAGTACTTC; cdr3_aa: CASSGLSSYEQYF
d_call: NA; j_call: TRBJ2-5; clone_size: many; v_call: TRBV28; cdr3_nt: TGTGCCAGCAGTTATCGGCAGGGCCCAGAGACCCAGTACTTC; cdr3_aa: CASSYRQGPETQYF
d_call: NA; j_call: TRBJ2-2; clone_size: medium-sized; v_call: TRBV15; cdr3_nt: TGTGCCACCAGCAGAGATCCCCCCTCCAGGGTAACCGGGGAGCTGTTTTTT; cdr3_aa: CATSRDPPSRVTGELFF
d_call: TRBD2; j_call: TRBJ2-1; clone_size: many; v_call: TRBV20-1; cdr3_nt: TGCAGTGCTCAGCCGATTATAGCGGGGGCCTACCTCAATGAGCAGTTCTTC; cdr3_aa: CSAQPIIAGAYLNEQFF
d_call: NA; j_call: TRBJ1-5; clone_size: many; v_call: TRBV7-2; cdr3_nt: TGTGCCAGCAGCTTAAAGCAGGGGCCCCAGCATTTT; cdr3_aa: CASSLKQGPQHF
d_call: NA; j_call: TRBJ2-5; clone_size: many; v_call: TRBV27; cdr3_nt: TGTGCCAGCAGTTTCAGGGGAGGACGGGAGACCCAGTACTTC; cdr3_aa: CASSFRGGRETQYF
d_call: TRBD2; j_call: TRBJ2-3; clone_size: many; v_call: TRBV3-1; cdr3_nt: TGTGCCAGCAGCCACTCCGGACTAGGGGTGACAGATACGCAGTATTTT; cdr3_aa: CASSHSGLGVTDTQYF
d_call: NA; j_call: TRBJ2-7; clone_size: many; v_call: TRBV21-1; cdr3_nt: TGTGCCAGCAGCAACCAACGGCTAGCGGAAATACATTCCTACGAGCAGTACTTC; cdr3_aa: CASSNQRLAEIHSYEQYF
d_call: NA; j_call: TRBJ1-5; clone_size: many; v_call: TRBV19; cdr3_nt: TGTGCCAGTAGTATCGTTCGATGGGACATTAAGAATCAGCCCCAGCATTTT; cdr3_aa: CASSIVRWDIKNQPQHF
d_call: NA; j_call: TRBJ1-1; clone_size: many; v_call: TRBV27; cdr3_nt: TGTGCCAGCAGTTTATCCCCGGGGACGAACACTGAAGCTTTCTTT; cdr3_aa: CASSLSPGTNTEAFF
d_call: NA; j_call: TRBJ2-1; clone_size: many; v_call: TRBV7-3; cdr3_nt: TGTGCCAGCAGCTTCGACACAGACAATGAGCAGTTCTTC; cdr3_aa: CASSFDTDNEQFF
d_call: NA; j_call: TRBJ2-1; clone_size: few; v_call: TRBV29-1; cdr3_nt: TGCAGCGTCCGACGAGCGTCCTACAATGAGCAGTTCTTC; cdr3_aa: CSVRRASYNEQFF
d_call: NA; j_call: TRBJ2-7; clone_size: many; v_call: TRBV29-1; cdr3_nt: TGCAGCATAAGGAGTGAGCCCTCCTACGAGCAGTACTTC; cdr3_aa: CSIRSEPSYEQYF
d_call: TRBD1; j_call: TRBJ2-3; clone_size: many; v_call: TRBV6-5; cdr3_nt: TGTGCCAGCAGTTTCGACAGGGGTGGTCAAGGTACGCAGTATTTT; cdr3_aa: CASSFDRGGQGTQYF